The clone carrying this T cell receptor (beta chain) is classed as large. Assay used: immunoSEQ multiplex PCR; TCRdb lists only in-frame clones, some missing. The sample lists about 59,000 clones, roughly 95% seen once, with approximately 3.9% in the top ten. These data belong to a study of technical replicates of blood from a few donors. The specimen was PBMCs. This clonotype was sampled from a human donor in good health. Some clones in this sample may be carry-over from other donors' samples.

The CDR3 loop reads CASSLRDRVGEQYF. CDR3 DNA sequence: TGTGCCAGCAGCCTCCGGGACAGGGTTGGCGAGCAGTACTTC. The rearrangement uses TRBV7-9 and TRBJ2-7, with TRBD1 identical over 9 bases. The ends lost 5 bases at V and 6 bases at J; junction bases unmatched: 8. CDR3 length: 14 residues. Germline CDR1 is SEHNR and CDR2 is FQNEAQ (reference sequence).